What follows are 21 T cell receptor beta chains derived from one specimen sequenced in a study of T cells in Graves' hyperthyroidism and ophthalmopathy (dated by TCRdb to about 2019). Preparation of the library involved multiplex PCR. Sequenced on an Illumina HiSeq 2000. Amplification of TCR beta CDR3 regions was carried out from RNA transcripts. The TCR CDR3 was subjected to a first round of RT-PCR using the HTBI primer set and the Qiagen OneStep RT-PCR kit. Starting from the raw public reads, TCRdb applied fastp trimming at Q25, assembled clones with MiXCR and retained in-frame beta chains. Rows merge per CDR3 protein into single entries with the most common DNA and genes. The sample records 250,000 to 300,000 distinct CDR3 sequences, about an eighth of which are singletons. 7% to 8.5% of the sample comes from the top ten. The sample consisted of blood. The origin of the receptors is a woman aged 25 to 39 with Graves' hyperthyroidism that later progressed to Graves' ophthalmopathy.

The table lists this clonotype with many counts. The V gene is TRBV28, the J gene TRBJ2-3; 8 nucleotides match TRBD2. This CDR3 comprises 13 residues. Looked up from germline, CDR1 is MDHEN and CDR2 is SYDVKM. V lost 8 bases to trimming and J lost 6 bases; unmatched junction nucleotides: 7. The CDR3 reads CASAAREEDTQYF. The CDR3 coding sequence is TGTGCCAGCGCCGCGCGGGAGGAGGATACGCAGTATTTT.

The chain employs TRBV7-2 and TRBJ1-1, with 8 bases aligning to TRBD1. This CDR3 is built from 16 residues. The ends lost 3 bases at V and 1 base at J; junction bases unmatched: 7. Per the germline V gene, CDR1 is SGHTA and CDR2 is FQGNSA. CDR3 amino acids: CASSFGSRGPNTEAFF. CDR3 DNA sequence: TGTGCCAGCAGCTTCGGTTCCAGGGGGCCGAACACTGAAGCTTTCTTT.

CDR3 nucleotides: TGTGCCAGTAGTAACCCCCCGGGATCCTCTGGGGCCAACGTCCTGACTTTC. Amino acids: CASSNPPGSSGANVLTF. This rearrangement joins TRBV19 to TRBJ2-6, with a tentative D call TRBD2 (5 bases). The CDR3 extends over 17 amino acids. V dropped 4 bases and J dropped 0 bases, with 13 bases sitting between them. The V gene's germline CDR1 is LNHDA and CDR2 SQIVND (reference sequence).

This clonotype was detected many times. The genes are TRBV15 and TRBJ1-5; D is unresolved. The CDR3 runs to 13 residues. The germline V gene has CDR1 LNHNV and CDR2 YYDKDF (reference sequence). V was pared by 0 bases and J by 6 bases, with 6 bases between. This chain's CDR3 is CATSRDPGQPQHF. The CDR3 DNA is TGTGCCACCAGCAGAGATCCGGGTCAGCCCCAGCATTTT.

This clonotype was detected ten times or more. The chain has TRBV12-3 or TRBV12-4 and TRBJ1-2, with a tentative D call TRBD1 (6 bases). The CDR3 has 14 residues. V was trimmed by 2 bases and J by 8 bases, leaving 15 bases between them. In DNA form, the CDR3 reads TGTGCCAGCAGTTTACTCCCTAGGCAGGGGGGCTACACCTTC. Its translation is CASSLLPRQGGYTF.

V gene TRBV5-4 combines with J gene TRBJ2-2, with TRBD2 as a possible D gene (6 bases). V was cut by 10 bases and J by 1 base, with 17 bases left in between. Per the germline V gene, CDR1 is SGHNT and CDR2 is YYREEE (reference sequence). The CDR3 has 15 residues. DNA of the CDR3: TGTGCCGGCGGCGGGGCTGCCGTGAACACCGGGGAGCTGTTTTTT. Protein product: CAGGGAAVNTGELFF.

This clonotype has at least ten counts. The J gene is TRBJ2-6, the V gene TRBV29-1; 7 bases align to TRBD1. This CDR3 comprises 16 residues. The trim removed 4 bases at V and 0 bases at J, leaving 6 bases unmatched. The germline gives CDR1 SQVTM, CDR2 ANQGSEA. In nucleotides, the CDR3 is TGCAGCGTTGCCCGGGACAGTGTCTCTGGGGCCAACGTCCTGACTTTC. This codes for CSVARDSVSGANVLTF. The whole variable domain, remainder taken from reference TRBV29-1 and TRBJ2-6, is SAVISQKPSRDICQRGTSLTIQCQVDSQVTMMFWYRQQPGQSLTLIATANQGSEATYESGFVIDKFPISRPNLTFSTLTVSNMSPEDSSIYLCSVARDSVSGANVLTFGAGSRLTVL.

This clonotype was detected many times. A junction end diverges from the germline sequence, so it may reflect a read error. The chain carries TRBV24-1 and TRBJ1-2; 10 bases map to TRBD1. The length of the CDR3 is 16 residues. CDR1 is KGHDR, CDR2 SFDVKD, per germline. Here the CDR3 DNA reads TGTGCCACCAATGATCGAACCGGGACAGGGGATTATGGCTACACCTTC. This encodes CATNDRTGTGDYGYTF.

This clonotype was detected many times. The rearrangement joins TRBV3-2 to TRBJ2-2. TRBV3-2 is a known pseudogene. The CDR3 is 23 residues long. CDR3 nucleotides: TGTGCCAGCAGCCGGGATTATAAAAGATATAATTGGAGACCCAGATTGAACACCGGGGAGCTGTTTTTT. It yields the protein CASSRDYKRYNWRPRLNTGELFF.

This clonotype was found many times. This chain joins TRBV7-2 and TRBJ2-1; 9 bases match TRBD2. Losses at the gene ends were 3 bases for V and 3 bases for J; bases not matched to a gene: 3. From germline, CDR1 is SGHTA and CDR2 FQGNSA. There are 15 residues in the CDR3. CDR3 nucleotides: TGTGCCAGCAGCTTGACTAGCGGTTTCTACAATGAGCAGTTCTTC. It translates to CASSLTSGFYNEQFF.

This clonotype was seen a handful of times. The V call is TRBV7-4, the J call TRBJ1-3, with 7 bases fitting TRBD1. Germline V CDR1 and CDR2: SGHVT, SQSDAQ. The CDR3 extends over 15 amino acids. With 6 bases clipped from V and 0 bases from J, the junction kept 5 bases outside the gene matches. CDR3 protein: CASRRTGDSGNTIYF. DNA for the CDR3: TGTGCCAGCAGGCGTACAGGGGACTCTGGAAACACCATATATTTT.

This clonotype was recorded many times. The chain is built from TRBV27 and TRBJ2-3; D not certain. The V and J ends lost 2 bases and 1 base respectively, with 10 bases between them. This CDR3 has 15 amino acids. The V gene's germline CDR1 is MNHEY and CDR2 SMNVEV (reference sequence). CDR3 bases: TGTGCCAGCAGTTTAGGGTACAGCCGCACAGATACGCAGTATTTT. It translates to CASSLGYSRTDTQYF.

In its sample, this clonotype was seen many times. The chain couples TRBV20-1 to TRBJ2-1; TRBD2 is a possible D gene (5 bases). The CDR3 has 13 residues. Germline lookup yields CDR1 DFQATT and CDR2 SNEGSKA (reference sequence). The CDR3, as DNA: TGCAGCCCCAATAGCGTATCCTACAATGAGCAGTTCTTC. This sequence encodes CSPNSVSYNEQFF.

There are a few counts of this clonotype. V is TRBV4-3 and J is TRBJ2-2; D call uncertain. Trimming left V 3 bases short and J 2 bases short, with 7 bases between. The germline gives CDR1 LGHNA, CDR2 YSLEER. The CDR3 covers 14 residues. CDR3 nucleotide sequence: TGCGCCAGCAGCCAGACAATAAACACCGGGGAGCTGTTTTTT. Its translation: CASSQTINTGELFF.

This clonotype showed up many times. Here the CDR3 DNA reads TGTGCCAGCAGGGTGGACTATGGTTCAGATACGCAGTATTTT. Amino acids: CASRVDYGSDTQYF. This chain joins TRBV12-3 or TRBV12-4 and TRBJ2-3, with D possibly being TRBD2 (6 bases). The CDR3 runs to 14 residues. Between the trimmed V and J ends, which lost 6 bases and 4 bases, there was a span of 14 bases.

The J gene is TRBJ1-2, the V gene TRBV19; D is uncertain. Looked up from germline, CDR1 is LNHDA and CDR2 is SQIVND (reference sequence). V lost 3 bases and J lost 3, with 8 bases in between. The CDR3 covers 13 residues. DNA of the CDR3: TGTGCCAGTAGTATTCCGGGTTACTATGGCTACACCTTC. Amino acids: CASSIPGYYGYTF.

The sample holds many counts of this clonotype. The V call is TRBV27, the J call TRBJ2-1; D not resolved. V lost 3 bases and J lost 5, with 14 bases in between. Germline values: CDR1 MNHEY, CDR2 SMNVEV (reference sequence). The CDR3 runs to 15 residues. CDR3 in DNA: TGTGCCAGCAGTTTGCCTCAAAGACGGCACAATGAGCAGTTCTTC. This gives the protein CASSLPQRRHNEQFF.

As to this clonotype: Given a much more abundant clone one base away, this may be a read error. V and J are TRBV7-9 and TRBJ1-2; D is undetermined. The germline V gene encodes CDR1 SEHNR and CDR2 FQNEAQ (reference sequence). This CDR3 comprises 12 residues. With 11 bases removed from V and 5 bases from J, the gap between germline ends came to 15 bases. CDR3 amino acids: CAGMGREYGYTF. In nucleotides, the CDR3 is TGTGCCGGCATGGGGAGGGAATATGGCTACACCTTC.

In its sample, this clonotype was seen many times. This chain connects TRBV12-3 or TRBV12-4 to TRBJ2-6; 9 positions agree with TRBD1. Losses at the gene ends were 5 bases for V and 0 bases for J; bases not matched to a gene: 5. The CDR3 sequence is 17 residues long. The CDR3 bases are TGTGCCAGCAGTCGACAGGGGGGATACTCTGGGGCCAACGTCCTGACTTTC. It is translated as CASSRQGGYSGANVLTF.

This clonotype showed up just once. A clone one base away is much larger, so this may be a read error. The rearrangement joins TRBV6-1 to TRBJ2-7, with 10 bases matching TRBD1. CDR3 size: 15 residues. Germline loops: CDR1 MNHNS, CDR2 SASEGT. The CDR3 bases are TGTTCCAGCAACCAAGGGGGACAGGGGCTCTTCGAGCAGTACTTC. This encodes CSSNQGGQGLFEQYF.

This clonotype came up many times. This sequence joins TRBV18 and TRBJ2-7; D possibly corresponds to TRBD1 (6 bases). The V gene's germline CDR1 is KGHSH and CDR2 LQKENI. Trimming removed 6 bases from V and 1 base from J, with 16 bases in between. The CDR3 covers 15 residues. CDR3 amino acids: CASSRDIESSYEQYF. The DNA for the CDR3 is TGTGCCAGCTCGAGGGACATCGAGTCATCCTACGAGCAGTACTTC.